A single sample gave rise to the 30 T cell receptor beta chains below, sequenced in a study of spatial heterogeneity in lung cancer. Study results and caveats: Tumor mutation count correlated with how many alpha and beta TCRs expanded intratumorally.

TCRdb re-called the 5' RACE reads with MiXCR, one entry per CDR3 protein. This table holds 9,500 to 10,000 distinct CDR3 sequences, 45% to 65% found once. These receptors' targets are unknown. Regarding time point: sample taken at primary tumor resection. The sample in question was lung tumor tissue, obtained at surgery. Receptor source: a female donor with early-stage non-small cell lung cancer.

Points on this clonotype: This beta chain was picked up by a library intended for alpha chains and is off target, so its count carries little meaning. The CDR3 bases are TGTGCCAGCAGCCAGAAGACCCAGTACTTC. This sequence encodes CASSQKTQYF. The chain uses TRBV3-1 and TRBJ2-5; D is uncertain. Germline V gene data show CDR1 as LGHDT and CDR2 as YNNKEL (reference sequence). V lost 3 bases, J lost 6 bases, and 2 bases lay in between. The CDR3 sequence is 10 residues long.

Concerning this clonotype itself: Since it is a stray read in a library aimed at alpha chains, this beta chain has a size that is not meaningful. The chain couples TRBV24-1 to TRBJ2-7; perhaps TRBD1 as D (6 bases). V dropped 0 bases and J dropped 3 bases, with 8 bases sitting between them. The CDR3 contains 14 residues. Germline CDR1 and CDR2: KGHDR and SFDVKD. The CDR3 is CATSDLTGNYEQYF. In DNA, the CDR3 is TGTGCCACCAGTGATTTGACAGGGAACTACGAGCAGTACTTC.

This clonotype is deemed medium-sized. This beta chain came through as a stray read in a library set up for alpha chains, and its size says little. The chain has TRBV4-3 and TRBJ2-2; D possibly corresponds to TRBD1 (6 bases). Germline values: CDR1 LGHNA, CDR2 YSLEER. Trimming took 5 bases from V and 6 from J, leaving 16 bases between them. The CDR3 sequence is 15 residues long. The CDR3, as DNA: TGCGCCAGCAGCGAGACATCAGGGGTGGCCGGGGAGCTGTTTTTT. Translated, it gives CASSETSGVAGELFF.

A single count supports this clonotype. Because the library targeted alpha chains, this beta chain is an off-target read whose size means little. In DNA form, the CDR3 reads TGTGCCAGCCGGGGGACGGCGAACACCGGGGAGCTGTTTTTT. This translates into CASRGTANTGELFF. V is TRBV2 and J is TRBJ2-2; D is perhaps TRBD2 (6 bases). The CDR3 extends over 14 amino acids. The germline gives CDR1 SNHLY, CDR2 FYNNEI. V shed 8 bases and J shed 0 bases, with 10 bases lying between them.

As concerns this clonotype: Because the library targeted alpha chains, this beta chain is an off-target read whose size means little. The chain has TRBV19 and TRBJ1-1; tentative D call: TRBD1 (5 bases). Germline V gene lookup returns CDR1 LNHDA and CDR2 SQIVND (reference sequence). V was clipped by 5 bases and J by 1 base, with 17 bases between them. This CDR3 is built from 16 residues. CDR3 sequence (DNA): TGTGCCAGTAGTCCCTTGGGGACCGCCTGGAACACTGAAGCTTTCTTT. It is translated as CASSPLGTAWNTEAFF.

As to this clonotype: This beta chain was picked up by a library intended for alpha chains and is off target, so its count carries little meaning. The chain couples TRBV5-8 to TRBJ1-5; no definite D call. Germline loops: CDR1 SGHTS, CDR2 YDEGEE. V was trimmed by 4 bases and J by 0 bases, leaving 11 bases between them. The CDR3 runs 15 residues. Here the CDR3 DNA reads TGTGCCAGCAGCCCCGAGGGTTTTAGCAATCAGCCCCAGCATTTT. Its translation: CASSPEGFSNQPQHF.

As regards this clonotype: This beta chain is an unintended read in a library built for alpha chains; its size means little. The chain is built from TRBV14 and TRBJ2-1; TRBD1 is a possible D gene (6 bases). V lost 1 base to trimming and J lost 9 bases, with 16 bases between them. Germline V gives CDR1 SGHDN, CDR2 FVKESK. The CDR3 spans 15 residues. The CDR3 DNA sequence: TGTGCCAGCAGCCAAGGCAGGGCCTCAGGGGCTGAGCAGTTCTTC. Translation: CASSQGRASGAEQFF. The whole variable domain, remainder taken from reference TRBV14 and TRBJ2-1, is EAGVTQFPSHSVIEKGQTVTLRCDPISGHDNLYWYRRVMGKEIKFLLHFVKESKQDESGMPNNRFLAERTGGTYSTLKVQPAELEDSGVYFCASSQGRASGAEQFFGPGTRLTVL.

Comment on this clonotype: This beta chain is off target for a library built for alpha chains, so its abundance means little. The rearrangement links TRBV27 to TRBJ2-7; no firm D call. This CDR3 has 11 amino acids. CDR1 and CDR2 from the germline V gene are MNHEY and SMNVEV (reference sequence). The V and J ends lost 4 bases and 2 bases respectively, with 3 bases between them. Here the CDR3 reads CASSSTYEQYF. The DNA of the CDR3 is TGTGCCAGCAGTTCCACCTACGAGCAGTACTTC.

Only a few counts were recorded for this clonotype. The size of this beta chain means little, since it is a stray read in a library made for alpha chains. V and J are TRBV2 and TRBJ2-6; possibly TRBD1 or TRBD2 for D (5 bases each). Trimming took off 6 bases at V and 0 bases at J, with 15 bases between the two ends. Germline loops: CDR1 SNHLY, CDR2 FYNNEI. This CDR3 spans 17 amino acids. In nucleotides, the CDR3 is TGTGCCAGCAGGGGACCTACCGTGAGCTCTGGGGCCAACGTCCTGACTTTC. Its translation: CASRGPTVSSGANVLTF.

Concerning this clonotype: Found in a library prepared for alpha chains, this beta chain is an off-target read, and its abundance has little meaning. This chain uses TRBV6-2 or TRBV6-3 with TRBJ2-2; tentative D call: TRBD1 (6 bases). V dropped 8 bases and J dropped 0 bases, with 10 bases sitting between them. The CDR3 has 14 residues. CDR1 is MNHEY, CDR2 SVGEGT, per germline. The CDR3 reads CASSGTPNTGELFF. DNA of the CDR3: TGTGCCAGCTCTGGGACACCGAACACCGGGGAGCTGTTTTTT.

Comments on this clonotype: This beta chain slipped into a library made for alpha chains as a stray read, so its size is not meaningful. CDR3 region: CASSQDPLAIGSYNEQFF. Here the CDR3 DNA reads TGTGCCAGCAGCCAAGATCCGCTAGCGATAGGCTCCTACAATGAGCAGTTCTTC. This rearrangement joins TRBV3-1 to TRBJ2-1; a possible D gene is TRBD2 (6 bases). Between the trimmed V and J ends, which lost 0 bases and 0 bases, there was a span of 15 bases. Germline values: CDR1 LGHDT, CDR2 YNNKEL (reference sequence). The CDR3 is 18 residues long.

As concerns this clonotype: Within a library made for alpha chains, this beta chain is off target, and its count is uninformative. V and J are TRBV6-1 and TRBJ1-2, with D uncertain. The CDR3 is made up of 12 amino acids. Germline values: CDR1 MNHNS, CDR2 SASEGT. The ends were cut back, 4 bases at V and 4 bases at J, with 7 bases in the middle. Here the CDR3 reads CASSGVPYGYTF. In DNA form, the CDR3 reads TGTGCCAGCAGTGGAGTGCCCTATGGCTACACCTTC.

Worth noting for this clonotype: Since the library was made to target alpha chains, this beta chain is a stray read and its abundance is not meaningful. This chain links TRBV7-9 with TRBJ2-1; 8 positions match TRBD1. Germline V CDR1 and CDR2: SEHNR, FQNEAQ (reference sequence). V trimming: 4 bases; J trimming: 8 bases; junction bases outside the gene matches: 13. This CDR3 has 16 amino acids. The CDR3 loop reads CASSSAGQGVWDEQFF. CDR3 in DNA: TGTGCCAGCAGCTCCGCAGGACAGGGCGTTTGGGATGAGCAGTTCTTC. The full variable domain, with the rest looked up from reference TRBV7-9 and TRBJ2-1, is DTGVSQNPRHKITKRGQNVTFRCDPISEHNRLYWYRQTLGQGPEFLTYFQNEAQLEKSRLLSDRFSAERPKGSFSTLEIQRTEQGDSAMYLCASSSAGQGVWDEQFFGPGTRLTVL.

On this clonotype itself: A library made for alpha chains picked up this beta chain off target, so its size means little. The V call is TRBV19, the J call TRBJ1-5; 7 bases match TRBD1. The V segment lost 7 bases and the J segment 7 bases; nucleotides outside the gene matches: 13. The CDR3 is 15 amino acids. Germline V gene lookup returns CDR1 LNHDA and CDR2 SQIVND (reference sequence). CDR3 sequence: CASTPGGQGGQPQHF. The CDR3 DNA reads TGTGCCAGTACCCCAGGTGGGCAGGGGGGCCAGCCCCAGCATTTT. The whole variable domain, remainder taken from reference TRBV19 and TRBJ1-5, is DGGITQSPKYLFRKEGQNVTLSCEQNLNHDAMYWYRQDPGQGLRLIYYSQIVNDFQKGDIAEGYSVSREKKESFPLTVTSAQKNPTAFYLCASTPGGQGGQPQHFGDGTRLSIL.

Turning to this clonotype: A library prepared for alpha chains yielded this beta chain as an off-target read; its size is of little meaning. The chain couples TRBV7-9 to TRBJ1-4, with 12 positions matching TRBD1. The CDR3 loop spans 15 amino acids. The germline CDR1 and CDR2 sequences are SEHNR and FQNEAQ (reference sequence). J gave up 7 bases and V 5 bases, and 5 bases lay outside the gene matches. The CDR3 protein is CASSGRDRGPEKLFF. CDR3 in DNA: TGTGCCAGCAGCGGTCGGGACAGGGGGCCTGAAAAACTGTTTTTT.

As concerns this clonotype: With the library built for alpha chains, this beta chain is off target and its frequency is not meaningful. The chain uses TRBV7-8 and TRBJ2-3; unclear D gene. There are 12 residues in the CDR3. Germline CDR1 and CDR2: SGHVS and FQNEAQ. The germline V and J ends were trimmed by 5 bases and 5 bases, with 8 bases remaining between them. The CDR3 loop reads CASSAWGDTQYF. The DNA of the CDR3 is TGTGCCAGCAGCGCCTGGGGAGATACGCAGTATTTT.

As concerns this clonotype: This beta chain is an unintended read in a library built for alpha chains; its size means little. J is TRBJ1-1 and V is TRBV20-1; D remains ambiguous. The CDR3 contains 14 residues. Trimming took off 0 bases at V and 2 bases at J, with 10 bases between the two ends. Germline V lookup: CDR1 DFQATT, CDR2 SNEGSKA (reference sequence). Here the CDR3 DNA reads TGCAGTGCTAGAGATCCGACACATAACACTGAAGCTTTCTTT. It specifies CSARDPTHNTEAFF.

In the case of this clonotype: Being off target in a library aimed at alpha chains, this beta chain has a size of little meaning. The chain uses TRBV7-3 and TRBJ1-1, with a weak D call TRBD1 (5 bases). This CDR3 is 14 amino acids long. Looked up from germline, CDR1 is SGHTA and CDR2 is FQGTGA. V lost 5 bases to trimming and J lost 1 base, with 11 bases between them. Written as DNA, the CDR3 is TGTGCCAGCAGCCAGAAGGGGTCGAACACTGAAGCTTTCTTT. The encoded protein is CASSQKGSNTEAFF. Supplemented by reference TRBV7-3 and TRBJ1-1, the full variable domain reads GAGVSQTPSNKVTEKGKYVELRCDPISGHTALYWYRQSLGQGPEFLIYFQGTGAADDSGLPNDRFFAVRPEGSVSTLKIQRTERGDSAVYLCASSQKGSNTEAFFGQGTRLTVV.

Worth noting for this clonotype: Since it is a stray read in a library aimed at alpha chains, this beta chain has a size that is not meaningful. The V gene is TRBV6-2 or TRBV6-3, the J gene TRBJ1-1; D call uncertain. Germline lookup yields CDR1 MNHEY and CDR2 SVGEGT. This CDR3 has 12 residues. Trimming took 3 bases from V and 7 from J, leaving 9 bases between them. CDR3 sequence reads: CASSYSGIEAFF. The CDR3 DNA follows: TGTGCCAGCAGTTATTCGGGAATTGAAGCTTTCTTT.

As concerns this clonotype: Within a library made for alpha chains, this beta chain is off target, and its count is uninformative. The chain is built from TRBV19 and TRBJ2-2; D is undetermined. The CDR3 is 12 residues long. V was cut by 10 bases and J by 6 bases, with 12 bases left in between. Germline-derived CDR1 and CDR2 are LNHDA and SQIVND (reference sequence). The CDR3 region has the DNA TGTGCCACCTCGGACGACCCCGGGGAGCTGTTTTTT. This sequence encodes CATSDDPGELFF.

There are a few counts of this clonotype. This beta chain is an off-target read within a library intended for alpha chains, so its frequency means little. The V call is TRBV5-4, the J call TRBJ2-1, with D perhaps matching TRBD1 or TRBD2 (6 bases each). Germline values: CDR1 SGHNT, CDR2 YYREEE (reference sequence). The V and J ends lost 3 bases and 6 bases respectively, with 16 bases between them. The CDR3 has 15 amino acids. The CDR3 is CASSSTGGGGNEQFF. For the CDR3, the DNA is TGTGCCAGCAGCTCCACTGGAGGGGGAGGCAATGAGCAGTTCTTC.

As for this clonotype: Because the library targeted alpha chains, this beta chain is an off-target read whose size means little. The chain has TRBV28 and TRBJ1-3; the D is unclear. Germline values: CDR1 MDHEN, CDR2 SYDVKM. V was trimmed by 4 bases and J by 5 bases, leaving 3 bases between them. This CDR3 comprises 11 residues. The chain's CDR3 is CASSWRNTIYF. CDR3 sequence (DNA): TGTGCCAGCAGTTGGCGAAACACCATATATTTT. The variable domain in full, with the rest retrieved from reference TRBV28 and TRBJ1-3, is DVKVTQSSRYLVKRTGEKVFLECVQDMDHENMFWYRQDPGLGLRLIYFSYDVKMKEKGDIPEGYSVSREKKERFSLILESASTNQTSMYLCASSWRNTIYFGEGSWLTVV.

The sample holds a few counts of this clonotype. Because this beta chain is a stray read in a library intended to capture alpha chains, its abundance should not be given much weight. The chain uses TRBV4-2 and TRBJ1-5; 7 bases map to TRBD1. The germline gives CDR1 LGHNA, CDR2 YNFKEQ. The CDR3 is 13 amino acids. Trimming cost V 5 bases and J 7 bases; bases outside gene matches: 5. This CDR3 reads CASSSGGGQPQHF. The CDR3 bases are TGTGCCAGCAGCTCAGGGGGGGGCCAGCCCCAGCATTTT.

Notes on this clonotype: The library was designed around alpha chains, so this beta chain is a stray read whose abundance carries little weight. The chain has TRBV6-2 or TRBV6-3 and TRBJ2-6; weak D call: TRBD1 (6 bases). This CDR3 spans 17 amino acids. CDR1 MNHEY and CDR2 SVGEGT come from the germline V gene. The germline V and J ends were trimmed by 6 bases and 0 bases, with 15 bases remaining between them. The CDR3, as DNA: TGTGCCAGCAGACGGCCCAGGGGCCCCTCTGGGGCCAACGTCCTGACTTTC. Residues: CASRRPRGPSGANVLTF.

As regards this clonotype: Since it is a stray read in a library aimed at alpha chains, this beta chain has a size that is not meaningful. The chain couples TRBV20-1 to TRBJ2-1, with D maybe TRBD2 (5 bases). V was cut by 2 bases and J by 5 bases, with 7 bases left in between. The germline CDR1 and CDR2 sequences are DFQATT and SNEGSKA (reference sequence). The CDR3 sequence is 12 residues long. As DNA, the CDR3 is TGCAGTGCTAGATCCGGGAACAATGAGCAGTTCTTC. Protein sequence: CSARSGNNEQFF.

In regard to this clonotype: This beta chain is a stray sequence in a library constructed for alpha chains; its clone size is not meaningful. The CDR3 protein is CAEGGRTGGDTQYF. In nucleotides, the CDR3 is TGTGCCGAAGGGGGGCGGACAGGAGGCGATACGCAGTATTTT. V gene TRBV7-2 combines with J gene TRBJ2-3; TRBD1 is a possible D gene (7 bases). The CDR3 is 14 amino acids. The V and J ends lost 11 bases and 6 bases respectively, with 21 bases between them. Per the germline V gene, CDR1 is SGHTA and CDR2 is FQGNSA.

To note about this clonotype: The library was prepared for alpha chains; this beta chain is a stray read, so its frequency means little. This chain joins TRBV5-4 and TRBJ1-2; no firm D call. The V gene's germline CDR1 is SGHNT and CDR2 YYREEE (reference sequence). V was trimmed by 0 bases and J by 6 bases, leaving 15 bases between them. CDR3 length: 15 amino acids. The DNA of the CDR3 is TGTGCCAGCAGCTTGGCCAACGTCCTGGGGAATGGCTACACCTTC. Its translation is CASSLANVLGNGYTF.

Of note for this clonotype: A library prepared for alpha chains yielded this beta chain as an off-target read; its size is of little meaning. This chain links TRBV7-3 with TRBJ2-3; TRBD1 might be the D (6 bases). Germline values: CDR1 SGHTA, CDR2 FQGTGA. Trimming left V 0 bases short and J 0 bases short, with 19 bases between. The CDR3 has 19 residues. Here the CDR3 reads CASSLTHRLGQISTDTQYF. The CDR3 coding sequence is TGTGCCAGCAGCTTAACGCACAGATTAGGACAGATCAGCACAGATACGCAGTATTTT.

Points on this clonotype: In a library made to pick up alpha chains, this beta chain is a stray read with a size that means little. The genes are TRBV12-3 or TRBV12-4 and TRBJ2-7; D is tentatively TRBD1 or TRBD2 (5 bases each). V was cut by 1 base and J by 2 bases, with 21 bases left in between. The CDR3 covers 18 residues. The CDR3 sequence: CASSLGTLGVRQTYEQYF. The CDR3 DNA reads TGTGCCAGCAGTTTAGGTACTTTGGGGGTTCGACAGACCTACGAGCAGTACTTC.

This clonotype has more than one count but fewer than ten. This beta chain slipped into a library made for alpha chains as a stray read, so its size is not meaningful. The chain combines TRBV7-9 with TRBJ2-3; 7 bases line up with TRBD1. The length of the CDR3 is 15 residues. CDR1 and CDR2 (germline): SEHNR, FQNEAQ (reference sequence). V shed 5 bases, J shed 3 bases, and the junction held 8 bases outside the gene matches. CDR3 residues: CASSVAGGGTDTQYF. The CDR3 DNA reads as TGTGCCAGCAGCGTTGCAGGGGGTGGGACAGATACGCAGTATTTT. Drawing the rest from reference TRBV7-9 and TRBJ2-3, the complete variable domain is DTGVSQNPRHKITKRGQNVTFRCDPISEHNRLYWYRQTLGQGPEFLTYFQNEAQLEKSRLLSDRFSAERPKGSFSTLEIQRTEQGDSAMYLCASSVAGGGTDTQYFGPGTRLTVL.